Listed here are 19 T cell receptor beta chains from one sample, sequenced in a study of CD8+CD57+ T cells in acquired aplastic anemia. TCR beta VDJ combinations and CDR3 sequences were profiled from genomic DNA. TCRdb processed the reads anew with MiXCR; each CDR3 protein has one entry. The table has 200,000 or so distinct CDR3 sequences, about three fifths seen once. Specimen: sorted CD4+, CD8+, or CD8+CD57+ T cells (not recorded which) from PBMCs. The receptors derive from a human donor with severe aplastic anemia or a healthy control (not recorded which).

In its sample, this clonotype was seen once. This chain links TRBV19 with TRBJ2-7, with D possibly TRBD1 on 7 matching bases. V dropped 9 bases and J dropped 6 bases, with 18 bases sitting between them. The CDR3 has 13 residues. CDR1 is LNHDA and CDR2 is SQIVND in the germline V gene (reference sequence). CDR3 region: CASQRQGGTEQYF. CDR3 bases: TGTGCCAGCCAGCGACAGGGAGGAACCGAGCAGTACTTC.

With respect to this clonotype: Given a much more abundant clone one base away, this may be a read error. The J gene is TRBJ1-2, the V gene TRBV10-3, with a weak D call TRBD1 (5 bases). The CDR3 has 16 residues. The V gene lost 5 bases and the J gene lost 5 bases, with 21 bases spanning the gap. Germline V CDR1 and CDR2: ENHRY, SYGVKD. The CDR3 loop reads CAISPFSGGEGYGYTF. Written as DNA, the CDR3 is TGTGCCATCAGTCCCTTTTCGGGAGGAGAGGGGTATGGCTACACCTTC.

This clonotype was found many times. The V call is TRBV28, the J call TRBJ2-1, with 13 bases aligning to TRBD2. The CDR3 has 16 residues. V lost 2 bases to trimming and J lost 8 bases; unmatched junction nucleotides: 6. Germline assignment: CDR1 MDHEN and CDR2 SYDVKM. The CDR3 protein is CASSLGLAGVGDEQFF. CDR3 bases: TGTGCCAGCAGTTTAGGACTAGCGGGGGTTGGGGATGAGCAGTTCTTC.

Regarding this clonotype: A much larger clonotype is one base distant, so this may be a read error. The J gene is TRBJ2-7, the V gene TRBV14, with a weak D call TRBD1 (6 bases). V lost 5 bases and J 4 bases, leaving 18 bases between the germline ends. CDR3 length equals 15 residues. Germline-derived CDR1 and CDR2 are SGHDN and FVKESK. DNA of the CDR3: TGTGCCAGCAGCAGACAGGATGACCTCTTATACGAGCAGTACTTC. Translating it yields CASSRQDDLLYEQYF.

A few counts support this clonotype. The chain employs TRBV29-1 and TRBJ2-7, with a possible D match to TRBD2 (5 bases). Germline V gene sequence: CDR1 SQVTM, CDR2 ANQGSEA. The CDR3 sequence is 14 residues long. V was shortened by 8 bases and J by 0 bases, with 17 bases between the two germline ends. DNA for the CDR3: TGCAGCCAAGGTTTTGGGGAGAGCTCCTACGAGCAGTACTTC. Translating gives CSQGFGESSYEQYF.

The chain combines TRBV29-1 with TRBJ1-6, with D tentatively TRBD1 (5 bases). Germline V gene lookup returns CDR1 SQVTM and CDR2 ANQGSEA. Trimming removed 8 bases from V and 8 bases from J, with 13 bases in between. This CDR3 has 12 amino acids. The CDR3, as DNA: TGCAGCTATGGGGCACTACATTCACCCCTCCACTTT. Its translation is CSYGALHSPLHF.

This clonotype was recorded many times. This chain connects TRBV20-1 to TRBJ1-1; the D gene is possibly TRBD1 (6 bases). V was shortened by 4 bases and J by 10 bases, with 16 bases between the two germline ends. Germline lookup yields CDR1 DFQATT and CDR2 SNEGSKA (reference sequence). This CDR3 spans 12 amino acids. The CDR3 loop is CSATDSGVLAFF. The CDR3 DNA is TGCAGTGCTACCGACTCAGGGGTTCTAGCTTTCTTT.

The chain uses TRBV2 and TRBJ2-2; 9 nucleotides match TRBD1. This CDR3 spans 16 amino acids. Germline CDR1 SNHLY, CDR2 FYNNEI. Trimming at V came to 5 bases and at J to 1 base, leaving 5 bases not matched to a gene. The CDR3 loop is CASSQGTGRNTGELFF. The CDR3 bases are TGTGCCAGCAGTCAGGGGACAGGGAGGAACACCGGGGAGCTGTTTTTT.

The rearrangement links TRBV2 to TRBJ2-5, with 7 bases lining up with TRBD2. V shed 10 bases and J 2 bases; nucleotides not matched to a gene: 7. Germline CDR1 is SNHLY and CDR2 is FYNNEI. The CDR3 totals 13 residues. The DNA for the CDR3 is TGTGCCATACAAACTAGCGAACAAGAGACCCAGTACTTC. Its translation is CAIQTSEQETQYF. The entire variable domain, with the rest obtained from reference TRBV2 and TRBJ2-5, is as follows: EPEVTQTPSHQVTQMGQEVILRCVPISNHLYFYWYRQILGQKVEFLVSFYNNEISEKSEIFDDQFSVERPDGSNFTLKIRSTKLEDSAMYFCAIQTSEQETQYFGPGTRLLVL.

J is TRBJ1-1 and V is TRBV4-1; D gene unclear. The CDR3 is 13 amino acids. Per germline, CDR1 MGHRA and CDR2 YSYEKL. Trimming stripped 3 bases from V and 6 bases from J, with 11 bases between. The CDR3 is CASSHVGEAEAFF. In DNA form, the CDR3 reads TGCGCCAGCAGCCACGTCGGGGAGGCTGAAGCTTTCTTT.

The chain recombines TRBV10-3 with TRBJ2-3; D is possibly TRBD2 (5 bases). The CDR3 length is 12 residues. CDR1 and CDR2 (germline): ENHRY, SYGVKD. V lost 7 bases and J 6 bases, leaving 11 bases between the germline ends. CDR3 protein: CAITDYPDTQYF. CDR3 DNA sequence: TGTGCCATCACCGACTACCCGGATACGCAGTATTTT.

V and J are TRBV7-2 and TRBJ2-7, with 7 bases identical to TRBD2. The CDR3 length is 15 residues. The germline V gene has CDR1 SGHTA and CDR2 FQGNSA. With V trimmed by 7 bases and J by 7 bases, 16 bases remained unmatched. The CDR3 region has the DNA TGTGCCAGCAACGTCGCTGCCCTAGACGGGGGGGAGCAGTACTTC. Translated: CASNVAALDGGEQYF. The full variable domain, completed using reference TRBV7-2 and TRBJ2-7, is GAGVSQSPSNKVTEKGKDVELRCDPISGHTALYWYRQSLGQGLEFLIYFQGNSAPDKSGLPSDRFSAERTGGSVSTLTIQRTQQEDSAVYLCASNVAALDGGEQYFGPGTRLTVT.

There are many counts of this clonotype. The V gene is TRBV7-3, the J gene TRBJ2-2, with a tentative D call TRBD2 (6 bases). With 2 bases removed from V and 6 bases from J, the gap between germline ends came to 19 bases. CDR3 length: 17 amino acids. Germline V CDR1 and CDR2: SGHTA, FQGTGA. The CDR3 sequence: CASSLSSWGESPGELFF. The DNA for the CDR3 is TGTGCCAGCAGCTTATCTTCGTGGGGGGAGTCCCCCGGGGAGCTGTTTTTT.

This chain uses TRBV4-1 with TRBJ2-5, with 8 bases lining up with TRBD1. The trim removed 4 bases at V and 5 bases at J, leaving 6 bases unmatched. The CDR3 spans 14 residues. Looked up from germline, CDR1 is MGHRA and CDR2 is YSYEKL. The CDR3: CASSPGQVPETQYF. The DNA of the CDR3 is TGCGCCAGCAGCCCGGGACAGGTCCCCGAGACCCAGTACTTC.

The rearrangement uses TRBV19 and TRBJ1-1; 8 bases are a match to TRBD1. V dropped 3 bases and J dropped 2; count of bases not matched to a gene: 8. This CDR3 contains 16 residues. The germline V gene encodes CDR1 LNHDA and CDR2 SQIVND (reference sequence). DNA for the CDR3: TGTGCCAGTAGTATTGACCCGGGACAGGCTAACACTGAAGCTTTCTTT. This gives the protein CASSIDPGQANTEAFF.

The gene calls are TRBV9 and TRBJ1-2; 9 bases line up with TRBD1. CDR1 is SGDLS and CDR2 is YYNGEE in the germline V gene. Germline trimming cut 2 bases from V and 7 bases from J; bases unmatched to any gene: 3. The CDR3 runs to 13 residues. DNA of the CDR3: TGTGCCAGCAGCGTCGGGACAGGGCGTGGCTACACCTTC. Its protein product is CASSVGTGRGYTF.

The chain combines TRBV4-2 with TRBJ1-1, with a possible D match to TRBD1 (5 bases). The germline V and J ends were trimmed by 1 base and 0 bases, with 15 bases remaining between them. The germline gives CDR1 LGHNA, CDR2 YNFKEQ. There are 17 residues in the CDR3. The CDR3 loop reads CASSQASSGALNTEAFF. The CDR3 DNA is TGTGCCAGCAGCCAAGCGAGCTCTGGGGCCTTGAACACTGAAGCTTTCTTT.

The chain is built from TRBV11-2 and TRBJ2-7; the match to TRBD2 covers 7 bases. In germline, CDR1 is SGHAT, CDR2 FQNNGV. V was clipped by 5 bases and J by 2 bases; unmatched bases: 9. The CDR3 covers 15 residues. CDR3 sequence reads: CASSHGGGGPYEQYF. As DNA, the CDR3 is TGTGCCAGCAGCCACGGCGGGGGTGGACCCTACGAGCAGTACTTC.

The rearrangement joins TRBV12-3 or TRBV12-4 to TRBJ2-5; 8 bases match TRBD2. V lost 3 bases and J lost 5; bases outside the gene matches: 11. The CDR3 contains 16 residues. The CDR3 loop is CASSFSTSGWDETQYF. CDR3 nucleotides: TGTGCCAGCAGTTTTAGCACTAGCGGATGGGATGAGACCCAGTACTTC.